The following is a T cell receptor (beta chain) sequence with its context. What it binds is unknown. This sample is part of a study of cytomegalovirus exposure and HLA in healthy donors. Study details: A previous analysis identified fewer than 130 million unique TCR beta sequences derived from 180 million or so T cells. Most genotyped donors, around four fifths of 350 to 500, had Caucasian-associated genetic ancestry. Whole-study findings and limits: Certain sequence variants were highly shared and formed a cluster, and this cluster was likely a sequencing artifact. In an earlier analysis, productive rearrangement rates for most beta V segments clustered near 87% or 30%.

The germline CDR1 and CDR2 sequences are SEHNR and FQNEAQ (reference sequence). The V and J ends lost 3 bases and 5 bases, in that order; junction bases with no gene match: 14. This CDR3 contains 17 residues. PCR was performed using 60 Vbeta and 13 Jbeta primers. Repertoires were generated with immunoSEQ multiplex PCR, while TCRdb's copy carries only in-frame clones and drops some. The sample has fewer than 200,000 clones, roughly 87% seen once. The chain couples TRBV7-9 to TRBJ1-1, with 8 positions matching TRBD1. What was sequenced was PBMCs. This sequence originates from a girl in the first two years of life in good health and CMV-seronegative. The CDR3 loop reads CASSFGPAGGRGTEAFF. CDR3 DNA: TGTGCCAGCAGCTTCGGGCCGGCAGGGGGCCGGGGGACTGAAGCTTTCTTT.